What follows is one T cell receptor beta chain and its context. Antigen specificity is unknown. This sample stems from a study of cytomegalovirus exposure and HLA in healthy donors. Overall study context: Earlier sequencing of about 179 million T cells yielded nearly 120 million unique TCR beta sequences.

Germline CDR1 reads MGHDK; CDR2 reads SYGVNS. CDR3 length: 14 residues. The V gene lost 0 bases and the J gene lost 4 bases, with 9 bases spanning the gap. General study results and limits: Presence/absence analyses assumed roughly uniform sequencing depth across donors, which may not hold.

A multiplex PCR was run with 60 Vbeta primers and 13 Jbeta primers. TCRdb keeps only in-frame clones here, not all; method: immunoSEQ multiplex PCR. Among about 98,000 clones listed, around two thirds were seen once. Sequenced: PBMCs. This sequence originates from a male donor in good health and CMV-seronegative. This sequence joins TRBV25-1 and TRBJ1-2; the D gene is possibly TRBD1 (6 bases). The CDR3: CASSEYGGAYGYTF. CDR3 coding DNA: TGTGCCAGCAGTGAATATGGGGGCGCCTATGGCTACACCTTC.